One and the same sample provided the 24 T cell receptor beta chains below, sequenced in a study of blood T cell repertoires in COVID-19. Measured with immunoSEQ multiplex PCR; TCRdb has only the in-frame clones, and not every one. The data hold more than 250,000 clones, with less than 90% observed a single time. Sequences were obtained from peripheral blood. The origin of the receptors is a man aged 55-75 years who had recovered from COVID-19.

V gene TRBV12-3 or TRBV12-4 combines with J gene TRBJ2-1, with D possibly matching TRBD2 (6 bases). This CDR3 region has 13 residues. Trimming cost V 2 bases and J 9 bases, with 11 bases left between them. CDR3 sequence reads: CASSLSWGGEQFF. The CDR3 DNA is TGTGCCAGCAGTTTAAGTTGGGGAGGTGAGCAGTTCTTC.

The chain joins TRBV3-1 (or the pseudogene TRBV3-2) to TRBJ2-5, with 7 bases aligning to TRBD2. Trimming took 0 bases from V and 1 from J; bases not matched to a gene: 8. The length of the CDR3 is 17 residues. Germline lookup yields CDR1 LGHDT and CDR2 YNNKEL (reference sequence). Here the CDR3 DNA reads TGTGCCAGCAGCCAAGAAACAGCGGGGTCCCGCCAAGAGACCCAGTACTTC. This codes for CASSQETAGSRQETQYF.

The V call is TRBV9, the J call TRBJ2-1; TRBD1 might be the D (5 bases). With 0 bases removed from V and 4 bases from J, the gap between germline ends came to 11 bases. The germline gives CDR1 SGDLS, CDR2 YYNGEE. The CDR3 length is 15 residues. The CDR3 sequence: CASSVGQTTYNEQFF. The DNA of the CDR3 is TGTGCCAGCAGCGTAGGACAGACAACTTACAATGAGCAGTTCTTC.

The chain is built from TRBV12-5 and TRBJ2-3; D might be TRBD2 (5 bases). This CDR3 region has 13 residues. The V gene's germline CDR1 is LGHNT and CDR2 FRNRAP. The V end lost 0 bases, the J end lost 11 bases, and 12 bases lay between the germline ends. Here the CDR3 reads CASGLVRSGLQYF. The DNA for the CDR3 is TGTGCTAGTGGTTTGGTACGGAGCGGTCTGCAGTATTTT.

The V and J genes are TRBV5-5 and TRBJ2-2, with 10 nucleotides matching TRBD1. The CDR3 runs to 16 residues. Germline CDR1 is SGHKS and CDR2 is YYEKEE (reference sequence). The junction had 8 bases not matched to a gene; V was cut back by 4 bases and J by 5 bases. CDR3 bases: TGTGCCAGCAGCCCGACAGGGGGCGCCGGGACCGGGGAGCTGTTTTTT. Translated: CASSPTGGAGTGELFF.

The V and J genes are TRBV14 and TRBJ2-3, with 9 bases fitting TRBD1. The V gene end was trimmed by 1 base and the J gene end by 6 bases; junction bases not matched to a gene: 5. The CDR3 consists of 15 residues. The germline CDR1 and CDR2 sequences are SGHDN and FVKESK. The CDR3 DNA sequence: TGTGCCAGCAGCCAAGGGGACAGGGTTTCCGATACGCAGTATTTT. It yields the protein CASSQGDRVSDTQYF.

This rearrangement joins TRBV28 to TRBJ2-1; no firm D call. The CDR3 contains 13 residues. The ends were cut back, 4 bases at V and 7 bases at J, with 11 bases in the middle. Germline lookup yields CDR1 MDHEN and CDR2 SYDVKM. CDR3 amino acids: CASSSPHDNEQFF. The CDR3 coding sequence is TGTGCCAGCAGTTCACCACACGATAATGAGCAGTTCTTC. The full variable domain, completed using reference TRBV28 and TRBJ2-1, is DVKVTQSSRYLVKRTGEKVFLECVQDMDHENMFWYRQDPGLGLRLIYFSYDVKMKEKGDIPEGYSVSREKKERFSLILESASTNQTSMYLCASSSPHDNEQFFGPGTRLTVL.

This chain uses TRBV27 with TRBJ2-1, with D maybe TRBD2 (5 bases). Germline V lookup: CDR1 MNHEY, CDR2 SMNVEV (reference sequence). This CDR3 is built from 12 residues. Trimming removed 5 bases from V and 6 bases from J, with 8 bases in between. The CDR3 spells CASSQRSNEQFF. The CDR3 DNA is TGTGCCAGCAGTCAGCGGTCCAATGAGCAGTTCTTC.

The rearrangement links TRBV7-9 to TRBJ2-1; 8 nucleotides line up with TRBD2. The V gene's germline CDR1 is SEHNR and CDR2 FQNEAQ (reference sequence). The trim removed 2 bases at V and 7 bases at J, leaving 10 bases unmatched. The CDR3 covers 16 residues. CDR3 nucleotide sequence: TGTGCCAGCAGCTTAAACCCGGGACTAGGTGGAAATGAGCAGTTCTTC. It specifies CASSLNPGLGGNEQFF.

V is TRBV5-4 and J is TRBJ2-7, with 10 nucleotides matching TRBD2. The CDR3 is made up of 15 amino acids. The V gene's germline CDR1 is SGHNT and CDR2 YYREEE (reference sequence). Losses at the gene ends were 0 bases for V and 8 bases for J; bases not matched to a gene: 8. The CDR3 reads CASSLDLETSGQQYF. The CDR3 region has the DNA TGTGCCAGCAGCTTGGATTTGGAGACTAGCGGGCAGCAGTACTTC.

This clone was counted at least ten times. The chain couples TRBV6-4 to TRBJ1-4; D is ambiguous. V shed 10 bases and J shed 5 bases, with 20 bases lying between them. The CDR3 has 15 amino acids. In germline, CDR1 is MRHNA, CDR2 SNTAGT. The CDR3 DNA reads TGTGCCAACATACAGCGGGTCCTCCTAAATGAAAAACTGTTTTTT. This sequence encodes CANIQRVLLNEKLFF.

This sequence joins TRBV5-1 and TRBJ2-3, with 11 bases aligning to TRBD2. Germline-derived CDR1 and CDR2 are SGHRS and YFSETQ. The CDR3 consists of 16 residues. V was clipped by 2 bases and J by 0 bases; unmatched bases: 2. The CDR3 nucleotides are TGCGCCAGCAGCTTACTAGCGGGAGTGAGCACAGATACGCAGTATTTT. It encodes CASSLLAGVSTDTQYF. The whole variable domain, filled in from reference TRBV5-1 and TRBJ2-3, reads KAGVTQTPRYLIKTRGQQVTLSCSPISGHRSVSWYQQTPGQGLQFLFEYFSETQRNKGNFPGRFSGRQFSNSRSEMNVSTLELGDSALYLCASSLLAGVSTDTQYFGPGTRLTVL.

The rearrangement uses TRBV19 and TRBJ1-2; the match to TRBD1 covers 9 bases. CDR3 length: 17 amino acids. V trimming: 4 bases; J trimming: 0 bases; junction bases outside the gene matches: 9. The V gene's germline CDR1 is LNHDA and CDR2 SQIVND (reference sequence). In DNA, the CDR3 is TGTGCCAGTAGTACAACTCCGGGACAGGGCTCTAACTATGGCTACACCTTC. It translates to CASSTTPGQGSNYGYTF. Full variable domain (outside the CDR3, taken from reference TRBV19 and TRBJ1-2): DGGITQSPKYLFRKEGQNVTLSCEQNLNHDAMYWYRQDPGQGLRLIYYSQIVNDFQKGDIAEGYSVSREKKESFPLTVTSAQKNPTAFYLCASSTTPGQGSNYGYTFGSGTRLTVV.

The chain combines TRBV27 with TRBJ2-7; 11 nucleotides line up with TRBD2. Losses at the gene ends were 3 bases for V and 0 bases for J; bases not matched to a gene: 7. Germline V CDR1 and CDR2: MNHEY, SMNVEV (reference sequence). The CDR3 consists of 17 residues. CDR3: CASSFRTSGPASYEQYF. The CDR3 DNA reads as TGTGCCAGCAGTTTTAGGACTAGCGGGCCAGCCTCCTACGAGCAGTACTTC.

CDR3 protein: CASSRQGHQETQYF. The CDR3 DNA is TGTGCCAGTAGTCGACAGGGACACCAAGAGACCCAGTACTTC. The chain links TRBV19 to TRBJ2-5; TRBD1 matches at 7 bases. The V segment lost 5 bases and the J segment 0 bases; nucleotides outside the gene matches: 3. This CDR3 has 14 amino acids. Germline values: CDR1 LNHDA, CDR2 SQIVND (reference sequence).

The chain uses TRBV28 and TRBJ1-5; a weak D match, TRBD1 (6 bases). This CDR3 is 15 amino acids long. Germline V gene lookup returns CDR1 MDHEN and CDR2 SYDVKM. V gave up 5 bases and J gave up 1 base, with 12 bases separating them. The CDR3 protein is CASSTRTASNQPQHF. In nucleotides, the CDR3 is TGTGCCAGCAGTACAAGGACAGCAAGCAATCAGCCCCAGCATTTT.

This clone was observed a handful of times. The chain is built from TRBV9 and TRBJ1-5, with D unclear. The CDR3 sequence is 15 residues long. V lost 0 bases to trimming and J lost 0 bases, with 7 bases between them. The germline V gene encodes CDR1 SGDLS and CDR2 YYNGEE. For the CDR3, the DNA is TGTGCCAGCAGCGTAGACGGGTATAGCAATCAGCCCCAGCATTTT. Translated, it gives CASSVDGYSNQPQHF.

This clone was observed a few times. The gene calls are TRBV10-1 and TRBJ2-2, with D unresolved. Germline V gives CDR1 WNHNN, CDR2 SYGVQD (reference sequence). Trimming shortened V by 2 bases and J by 6 bases, and 7 bases separated the two germline ends. The CDR3 is 13 amino acids. The CDR3 sequence is CASSEGRAGELFF. CDR3 coding DNA: TGCGCCAGCAGTGAGGGTCGGGCCGGGGAGCTGTTTTTT.

The rearrangement joins TRBV24-1 to TRBJ2-1; TRBD2 aligns across 14 bases. Trimming removed 7 bases from V and 12 bases from J; junction bases left unmatched: 13. Germline-derived CDR1 and CDR2 are KGHDR and SFDVKD. The CDR3 totals 16 residues. The DNA for the CDR3 is TGTGCCACCAGCGAACCGGGACTAGCGGGAGTTAGTAGGCAGTTCTTC. Amino acids: CATSEPGLAGVSRQFF.

This clone was seen only a few times. The V call is TRBV7-2, the J call TRBJ2-2; 7 bases match TRBD1. Germline V gene lookup returns CDR1 SGHTA and CDR2 FQGNSA. This CDR3 is 15 amino acids long. The V segment lost 5 bases and the J segment 6 bases; nucleotides outside the gene matches: 9. The CDR3 loop is CASSVGQGVAGELFF. The DNA of the CDR3 is TGTGCCAGCAGCGTGGGTCAGGGGGTCGCCGGGGAGCTGTTTTTT.

The chain employs TRBV7-9 and TRBJ1-6, with 7 nucleotides matching TRBD1. After removal of 4 bases from V and 3 bases from J, the junction contained 12 bases not matched to a gene. Germline lookup yields CDR1 SEHNR and CDR2 FQNEAQ (reference sequence). The CDR3 is made up of 18 amino acids. CDR3 sequence reads: CASSSTRDRGIYNSPLHF. The CDR3 region has the DNA TGTGCCAGCAGCTCGACCCGGGACAGAGGGATCTATAATTCACCCCTCCACTTT.

V gene TRBV19 combines with J gene TRBJ2-2; 14 bases agree with TRBD2. Germline V gene lookup returns CDR1 LNHDA and CDR2 SQIVND (reference sequence). V lost 4 bases, J lost 6 bases, and 16 bases stayed unmatched. This CDR3 comprises 20 residues. CDR3: CASSTGRDRGLAGVPGELFF. CDR3 bases: TGTGCCAGTAGTACAGGCCGGGACAGGGGACTAGCGGGAGTTCCCGGGGAGCTGTTTTTT.

This chain links TRBV6-1 with TRBJ1-4; TRBD1 agrees at 8 bases. The CDR3 is 18 residues long. J gave up 4 bases and V 4 bases, and 14 bases lay outside the gene matches. From germline, CDR1 is MNHNS and CDR2 SASEGT. The CDR3 nucleotides read TGTGCCAGCAGTGCCCTCGGGGACAGGCGAGGTATTAATGAAAAACTGTTTTTT. Its protein is CASSALGDRRGINEKLFF.

The rearrangement uses TRBV6-6 and TRBJ2-6, with 7 bases fitting TRBD2. CDR1 is MNHNY and CDR2 is SVGAGI in the germline V gene (reference sequence). The CDR3 consists of 14 residues. J lost 2 bases, V lost 8 bases, and 3 bases had no gene match. The CDR3 region is CASLGGAGANVLTF. The CDR3 region has the DNA TGTGCCAGCCTTGGGGGGGCTGGGGCCAACGTCCTGACTTTC.